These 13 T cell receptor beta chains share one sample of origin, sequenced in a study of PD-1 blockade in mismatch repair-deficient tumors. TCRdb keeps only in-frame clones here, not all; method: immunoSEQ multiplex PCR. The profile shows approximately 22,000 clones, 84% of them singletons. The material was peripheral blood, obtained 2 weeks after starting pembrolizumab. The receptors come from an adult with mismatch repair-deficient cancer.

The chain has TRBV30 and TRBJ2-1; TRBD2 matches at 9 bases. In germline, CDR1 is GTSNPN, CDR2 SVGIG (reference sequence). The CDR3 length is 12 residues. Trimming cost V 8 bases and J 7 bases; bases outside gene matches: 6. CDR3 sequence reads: CAGSGRGNEQFF. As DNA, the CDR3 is TGTGCCGGTAGCGGGAGAGGAAATGAGCAGTTCTTC.

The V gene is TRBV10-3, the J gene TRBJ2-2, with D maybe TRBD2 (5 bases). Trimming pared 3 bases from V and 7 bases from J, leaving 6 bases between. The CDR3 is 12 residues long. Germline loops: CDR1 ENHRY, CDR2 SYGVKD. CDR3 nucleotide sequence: TGTGCCATCAGTGACGGGGTCGGGGAGCTGTTTTTT. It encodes CAISDGVGELFF.

CDR3 coding DNA: TGTGCCAGCAGCTGGGGACTAGCGGGGTCCAACTACGAGCAGTACTTC. This encodes CASSWGLAGSNYEQYF. The chain joins TRBV5-6 to TRBJ2-7; 13 bases match TRBD2. The CDR3 runs 16 residues. Germline assignment: CDR1 SGHDT and CDR2 YYEEEE. The J segment lost 3 bases and the V segment lost 3 bases, leaving 6 bases of the junction unmatched. Full variable domain (rest looked up from reference TRBV5-6 and TRBJ2-7): DAGVTQSPTHLIKTRGQQVTLRCSPKSGHDTVSWYQQALGQGPQFIFQYYEEEERQRGNFPDRFSGHQFPNYSSELNVNALLLGDSALYLCASSWGLAGSNYEQYFGPGTRLTVT.

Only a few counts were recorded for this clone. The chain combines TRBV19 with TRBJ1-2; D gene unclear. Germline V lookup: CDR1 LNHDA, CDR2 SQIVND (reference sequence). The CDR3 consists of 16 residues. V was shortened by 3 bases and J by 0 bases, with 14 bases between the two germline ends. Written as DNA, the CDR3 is TGTGCCAGTAGTATCCCCGGAGAGGTCCCTAACTATGGCTACACCTTC. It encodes CASSIPGEVPNYGYTF.

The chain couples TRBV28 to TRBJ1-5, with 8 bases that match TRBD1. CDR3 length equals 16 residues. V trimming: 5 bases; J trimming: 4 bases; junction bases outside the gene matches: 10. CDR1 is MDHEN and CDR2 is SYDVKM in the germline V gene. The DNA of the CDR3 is TGTGCCAGCAGTCCCGGGGGGGACAGGCTTAATCAGCCCCAGCATTTT. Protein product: CASSPGGDRLNQPQHF. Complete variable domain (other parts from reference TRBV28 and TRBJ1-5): DVKVTQSSRYLVKRTGEKVFLECVQDMDHENMFWYRQDPGLGLRLIYFSYDVKMKEKGDIPEGYSVSREKKERFSLILESASTNQTSMYLCASSPGGDRLNQPQHFGDGTRLSIL.

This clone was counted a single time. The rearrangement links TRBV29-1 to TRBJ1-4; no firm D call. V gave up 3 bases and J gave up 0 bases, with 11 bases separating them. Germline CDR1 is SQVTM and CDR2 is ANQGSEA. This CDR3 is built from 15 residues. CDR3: CSVEMPGATNEKLFF. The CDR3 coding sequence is TGCAGCGTTGAGATGCCTGGGGCAACTAATGAAAAACTGTTTTTT.

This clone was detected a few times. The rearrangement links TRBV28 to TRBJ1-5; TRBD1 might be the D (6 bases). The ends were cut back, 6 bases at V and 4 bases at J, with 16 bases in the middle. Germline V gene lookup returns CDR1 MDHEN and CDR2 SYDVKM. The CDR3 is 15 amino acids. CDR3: CASSTLRDINQPQHF. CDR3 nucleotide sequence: TGTGCCAGCAGCACACTCCGGGACATTAATCAGCCCCAGCATTTT.

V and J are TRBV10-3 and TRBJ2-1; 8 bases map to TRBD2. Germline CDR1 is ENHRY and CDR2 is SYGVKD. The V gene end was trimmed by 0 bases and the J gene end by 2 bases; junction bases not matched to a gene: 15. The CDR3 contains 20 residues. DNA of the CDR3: TGTGCCATCAGTGAGTCCCAGGGGAAAGGCGGGAGGCAAACCTACAATGAGCAGTTCTTC. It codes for CAISESQGKGGRQTYNEQFF.

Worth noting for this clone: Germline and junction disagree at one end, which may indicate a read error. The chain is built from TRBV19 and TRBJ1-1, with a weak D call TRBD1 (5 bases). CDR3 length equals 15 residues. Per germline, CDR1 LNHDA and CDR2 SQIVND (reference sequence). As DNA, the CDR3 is TGTGCCAGTACTATAGTGGCAGGGCGATGGACTGAAGCTTTCTTT. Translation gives CASTIVAGRWTEAFF.

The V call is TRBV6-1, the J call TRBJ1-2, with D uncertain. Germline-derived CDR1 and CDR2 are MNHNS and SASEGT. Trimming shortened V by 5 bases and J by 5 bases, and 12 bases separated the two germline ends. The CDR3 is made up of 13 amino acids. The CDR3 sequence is CASSPEGQYGYTF. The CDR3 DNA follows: TGTGCCAGCAGTCCCGAGGGCCAATATGGCTACACCTTC.

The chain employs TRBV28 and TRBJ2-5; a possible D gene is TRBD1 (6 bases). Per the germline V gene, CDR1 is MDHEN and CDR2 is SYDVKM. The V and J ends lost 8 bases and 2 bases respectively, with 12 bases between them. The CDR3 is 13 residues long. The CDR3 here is CASGPGVQETQYF. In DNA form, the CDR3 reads TGTGCCAGCGGACCAGGGGTTCAAGAGACCCAGTACTTC.

CDR3 amino acids: CASSRRVYEQYF. The CDR3 coding sequence is TGTGCCAGCAGCAGGCGAGTCTACGAGCAGTACTTC. The rearrangement uses TRBV11-3 and TRBJ2-5, with D unclear. TRBJ2-7 explains the end of the DNA better; the J call may be wrong. CDR1 and CDR2 (germline): SGHNT, YENEEA. This CDR3 spans 12 amino acids.

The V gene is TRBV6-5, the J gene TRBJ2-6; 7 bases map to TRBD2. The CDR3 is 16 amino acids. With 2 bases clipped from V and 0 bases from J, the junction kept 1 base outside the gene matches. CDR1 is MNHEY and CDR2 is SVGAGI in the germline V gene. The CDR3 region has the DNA TGTGCCAGCAGTTACAGGGAGGGCTCTGGGGCCAACGTCCTGACTTTC. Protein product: CASSYREGSGANVLTF.